This entry describes one T cell receptor (beta chain). The ends were cut back, 0 bases at V and 0 bases at J, with 8 bases in the middle. CDR1 and CDR2 (germline): LGHNA, YNFKEQ. This CDR3 contains 15 residues. This specimen comes from a study of PD-L1 blockade in urothelial cancer. About the research overall: Males with urothelial cancer arising in the bladder constituted most of the roughly 30 patients. Counts from blood samples showed a median of 141,255 T cells. Blood was analyzed 3 weeks (second dose) and 6 weeks after treatment start.

The assay was immunoSEQ multiplex PCR, and TCRdb's table has in-frame clones only and misses some. The sample has more than 85,000 clones, about 89% seen once. The genes are TRBV4-2 and TRBJ1-2; no clear D. The source was PBMCs, collected around atezolizumab (anti-PD-L1) treatment. The source of this sequence is an elderly woman with urothelial cancer. In DNA, the CDR3 is TGTGCCAGCAGCCAAGAATGGGGAGCTAACTATGGCTACACCTTC. Translated: CASSQEWGANYGYTF.